This record looks at one TCR beta chain sequence and its context. This entry is derived from a study of blood T cell repertoires in COVID-19. Overall study context: Samples taken during acute and convalescent COVID-19 were collected in the United States, Italy and Spain.

With 0 bases removed from V and 3 bases from J, the gap between germline ends came to 12 bases. CDR3 size: 15 residues. Per germline, CDR1 SGHAT and CDR2 FQNNGV. Original data processing: How many nucleated cells were present was estimated from reference gene primer amplification. This table comes from immunoSEQ multiplex PCR, and its TCRdb copy is limited to in-frame clones, with some not included. V and J calls plus clone size are reproduced from that table; the DNA served to infer D and trimming. The sample lists about 92,000 clones; about two thirds were seen once. The chain has TRBV11-2 and TRBJ2-7; the D is unclear. Material for sequencing was peripheral blood. This sequence was found in a woman aged 55-69 years in a cohort sampled during active or convalescent COVID-19. The CDR3 region has the DNA TGTGCCAGCAGCTTAGATCAGAGGATGATCTACGAGCAGTACTTC. Encoded protein: CASSLDQRMIYEQYF.